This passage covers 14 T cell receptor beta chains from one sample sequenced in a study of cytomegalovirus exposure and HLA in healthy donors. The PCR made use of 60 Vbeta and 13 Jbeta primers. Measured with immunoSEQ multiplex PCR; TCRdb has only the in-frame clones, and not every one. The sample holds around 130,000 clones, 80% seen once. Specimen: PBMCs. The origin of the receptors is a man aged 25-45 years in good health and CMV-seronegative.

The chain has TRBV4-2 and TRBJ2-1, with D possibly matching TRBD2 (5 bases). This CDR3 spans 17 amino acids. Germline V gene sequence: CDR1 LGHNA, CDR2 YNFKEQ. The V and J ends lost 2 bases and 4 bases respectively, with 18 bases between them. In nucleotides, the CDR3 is TGTGCCAGCAGCCAACCAAGCATCCGACGGGATTACAATGAGCAGTTCTTC. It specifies CASSQPSIRRDYNEQFF.

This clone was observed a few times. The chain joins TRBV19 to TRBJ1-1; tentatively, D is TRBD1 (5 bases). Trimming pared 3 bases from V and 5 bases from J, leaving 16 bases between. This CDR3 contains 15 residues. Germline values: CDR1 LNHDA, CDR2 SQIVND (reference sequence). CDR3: CASSILSAGRTEAFF. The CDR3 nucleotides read TGTGCCAGTAGTATTTTATCGGCAGGGAGGACTGAAGCTTTCTTT.

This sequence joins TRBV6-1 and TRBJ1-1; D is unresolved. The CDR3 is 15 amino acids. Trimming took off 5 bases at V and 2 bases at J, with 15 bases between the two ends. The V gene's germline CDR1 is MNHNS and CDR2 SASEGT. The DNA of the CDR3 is TGTGCCAGCAGTTCCCGACCGGGAGCAAACACTGAAGCTTTCTTT. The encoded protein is CASSSRPGANTEAFF.

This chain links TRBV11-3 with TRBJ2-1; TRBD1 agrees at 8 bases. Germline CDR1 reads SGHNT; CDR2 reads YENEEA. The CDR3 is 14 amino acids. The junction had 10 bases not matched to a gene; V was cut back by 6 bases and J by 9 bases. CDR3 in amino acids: CASRHRGDRGEQFF. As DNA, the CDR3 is TGTGCCAGCAGGCACAGGGGGGACCGTGGTGAGCAGTTCTTC.

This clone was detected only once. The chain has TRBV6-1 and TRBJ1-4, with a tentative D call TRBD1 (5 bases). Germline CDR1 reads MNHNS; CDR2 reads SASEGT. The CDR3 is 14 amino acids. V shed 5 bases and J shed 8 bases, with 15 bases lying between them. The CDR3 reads CASSTGLMGEKLFF. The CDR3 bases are TGTGCCAGCAGTACGGGACTTATGGGGGAAAAACTGTTTTTT.

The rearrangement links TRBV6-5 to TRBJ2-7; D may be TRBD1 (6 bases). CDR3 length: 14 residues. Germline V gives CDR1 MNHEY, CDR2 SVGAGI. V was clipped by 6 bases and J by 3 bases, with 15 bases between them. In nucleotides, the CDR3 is TGTGCCAGCAGCCAAAGGACAGACGGCTACGAGCAGTACTTC. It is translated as CASSQRTDGYEQYF.

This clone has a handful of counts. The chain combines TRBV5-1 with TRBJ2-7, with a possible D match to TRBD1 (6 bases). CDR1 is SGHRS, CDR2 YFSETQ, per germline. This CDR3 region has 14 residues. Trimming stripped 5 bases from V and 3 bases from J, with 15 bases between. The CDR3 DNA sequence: TGCGCCAGCAGTTTTAACCCAGGGGTCTACGAGCAGTACTTC. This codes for CASSFNPGVYEQYF.

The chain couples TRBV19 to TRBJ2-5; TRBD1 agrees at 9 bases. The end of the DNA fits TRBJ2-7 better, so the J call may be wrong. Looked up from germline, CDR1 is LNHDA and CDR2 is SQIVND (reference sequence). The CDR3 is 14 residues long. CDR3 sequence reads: CASSIGQGAYEQYF. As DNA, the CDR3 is TGTGCCAGTAGTATAGGACAGGGGGCCTACGAGCAGTACTTC.

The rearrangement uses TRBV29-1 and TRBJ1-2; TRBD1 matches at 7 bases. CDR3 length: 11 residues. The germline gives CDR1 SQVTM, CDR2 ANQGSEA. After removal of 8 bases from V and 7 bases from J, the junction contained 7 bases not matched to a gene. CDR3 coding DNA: TGCAGCATCCCCAGGGGGGTTGGCTACACCTTC. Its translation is CSIPRGVGYTF.

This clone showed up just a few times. CDR3 in DNA: TGTGCCAGCGGGCTGGTCGGGAGGCCTAACTACGAGCAGTACTTC. It translates to CASGLVGRPNYEQYF. The chain links TRBV27 to TRBJ2-7, with 7 bases aligning to TRBD2. The CDR3 has 15 residues. CDR1 is MNHEY and CDR2 is SMNVEV in the germline V gene (reference sequence). V lost 8 bases, J lost 3 bases, and 13 bases stayed unmatched.

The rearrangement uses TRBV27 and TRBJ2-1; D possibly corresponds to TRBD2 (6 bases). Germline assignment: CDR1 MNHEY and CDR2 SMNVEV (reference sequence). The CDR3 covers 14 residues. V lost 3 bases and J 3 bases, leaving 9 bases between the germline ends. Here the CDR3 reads CASSFGGNYNEQFF. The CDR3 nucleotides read TGTGCCAGCAGTTTCGGCGGGAACTACAATGAGCAGTTCTTC.

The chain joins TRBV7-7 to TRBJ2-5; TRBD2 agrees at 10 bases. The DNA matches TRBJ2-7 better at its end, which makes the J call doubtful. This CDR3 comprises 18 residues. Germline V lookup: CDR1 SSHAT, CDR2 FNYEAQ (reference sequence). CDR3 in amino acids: CASSLEAGGPTVASEQYF. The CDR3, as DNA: TGTGCCAGCAGCTTAGAAGCGGGAGGGCCGACGGTAGCTTCCGAGCAGTACTTC.

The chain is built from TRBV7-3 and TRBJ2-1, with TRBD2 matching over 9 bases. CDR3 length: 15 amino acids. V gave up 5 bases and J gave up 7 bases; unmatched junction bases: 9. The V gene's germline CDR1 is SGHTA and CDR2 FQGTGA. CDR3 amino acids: CASSPSSGSRNEQFF. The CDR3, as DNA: TGTGCCAGCAGCCCTAGTAGCGGGAGCCGAAATGAGCAGTTCTTC.

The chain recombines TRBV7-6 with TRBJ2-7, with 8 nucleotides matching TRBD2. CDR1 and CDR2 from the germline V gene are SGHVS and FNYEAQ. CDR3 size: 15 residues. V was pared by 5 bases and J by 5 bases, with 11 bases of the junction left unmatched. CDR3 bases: TGTGCCAGCAGCCCCCGAGGTAGCGGGACCAACGAGCAGTACTTC. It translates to CASSPRGSGTNEQYF.